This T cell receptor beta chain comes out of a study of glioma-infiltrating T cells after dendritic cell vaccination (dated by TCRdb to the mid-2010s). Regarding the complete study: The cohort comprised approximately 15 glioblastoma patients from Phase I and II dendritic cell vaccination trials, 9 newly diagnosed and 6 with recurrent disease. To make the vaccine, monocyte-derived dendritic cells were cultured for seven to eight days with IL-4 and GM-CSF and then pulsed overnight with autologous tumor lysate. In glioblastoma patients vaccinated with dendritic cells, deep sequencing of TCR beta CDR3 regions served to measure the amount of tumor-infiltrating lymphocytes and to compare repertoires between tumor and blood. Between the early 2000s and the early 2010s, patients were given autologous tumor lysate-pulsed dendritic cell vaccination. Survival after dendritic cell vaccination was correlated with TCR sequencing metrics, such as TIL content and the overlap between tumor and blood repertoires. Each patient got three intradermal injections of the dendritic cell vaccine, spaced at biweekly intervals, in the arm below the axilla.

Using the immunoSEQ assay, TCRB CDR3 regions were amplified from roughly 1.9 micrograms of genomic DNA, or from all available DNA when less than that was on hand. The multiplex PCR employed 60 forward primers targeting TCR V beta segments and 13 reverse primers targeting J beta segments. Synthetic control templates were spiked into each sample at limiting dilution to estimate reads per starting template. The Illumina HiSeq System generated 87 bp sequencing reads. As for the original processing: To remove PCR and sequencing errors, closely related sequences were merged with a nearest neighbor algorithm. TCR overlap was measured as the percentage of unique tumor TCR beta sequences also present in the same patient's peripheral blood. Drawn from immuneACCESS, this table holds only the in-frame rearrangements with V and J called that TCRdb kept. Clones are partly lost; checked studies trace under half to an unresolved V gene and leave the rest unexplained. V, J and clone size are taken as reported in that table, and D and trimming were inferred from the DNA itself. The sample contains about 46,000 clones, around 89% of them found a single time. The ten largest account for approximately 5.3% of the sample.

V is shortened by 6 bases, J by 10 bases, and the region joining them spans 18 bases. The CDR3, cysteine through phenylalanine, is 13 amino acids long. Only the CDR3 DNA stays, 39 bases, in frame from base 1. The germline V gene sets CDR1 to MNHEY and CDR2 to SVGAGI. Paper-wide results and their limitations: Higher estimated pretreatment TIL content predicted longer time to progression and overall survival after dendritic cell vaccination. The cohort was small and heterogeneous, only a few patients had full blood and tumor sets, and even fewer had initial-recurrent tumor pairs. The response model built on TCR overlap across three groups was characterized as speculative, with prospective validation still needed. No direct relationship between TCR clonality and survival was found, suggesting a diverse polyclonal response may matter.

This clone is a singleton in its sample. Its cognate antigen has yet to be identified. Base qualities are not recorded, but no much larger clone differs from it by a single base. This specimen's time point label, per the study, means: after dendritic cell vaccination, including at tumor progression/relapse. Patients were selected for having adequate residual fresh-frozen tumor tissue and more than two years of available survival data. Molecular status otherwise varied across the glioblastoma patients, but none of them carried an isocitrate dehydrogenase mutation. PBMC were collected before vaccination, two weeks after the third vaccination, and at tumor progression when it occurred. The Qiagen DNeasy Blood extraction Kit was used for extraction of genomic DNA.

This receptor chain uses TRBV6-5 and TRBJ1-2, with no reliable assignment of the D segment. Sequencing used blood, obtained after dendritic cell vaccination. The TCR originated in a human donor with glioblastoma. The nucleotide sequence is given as TGTGCCAGCAGCCAGTGGCAGGTTGATAACTACACCTTC. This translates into CASSQWQVDNYTF.